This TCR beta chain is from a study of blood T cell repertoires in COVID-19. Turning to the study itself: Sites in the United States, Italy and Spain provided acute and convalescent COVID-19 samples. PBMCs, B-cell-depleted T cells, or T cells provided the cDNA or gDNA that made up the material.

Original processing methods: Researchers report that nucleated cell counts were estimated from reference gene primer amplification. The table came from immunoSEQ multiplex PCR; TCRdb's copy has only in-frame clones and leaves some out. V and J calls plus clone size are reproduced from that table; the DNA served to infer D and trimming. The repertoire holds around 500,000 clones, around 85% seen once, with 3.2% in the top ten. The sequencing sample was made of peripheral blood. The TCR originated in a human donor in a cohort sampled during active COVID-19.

The CDR3 protein is CASSPRTVTYEQYF. CDR3 DNA: TGTGCCAGCAGCCCCCGGACAGTAACCTACGAGCAGTACTTC. The chain is built from TRBV7-2 and TRBJ2-7; D possibly corresponds to TRBD1 (6 bases). V was shortened by 5 bases and J by 2 bases, with 13 bases between the two germline ends. The CDR3 has 14 residues. Per the germline V gene, CDR1 is SGHTA and CDR2 is FQGNSA.